This T cell receptor (beta chain) was identified during a study of T cells in localized non-small cell lung cancer. Points from the study as a whole: Turning up in adjacent lung were a median 57 of the top 100 tumor clones. Adjacent uninvolved lung had the highest clonality, suggesting focused antigen responses. Blood T cell density predicted longer survival; adjacent-lung clonality, shorter. Owing to sequencing of a solitary tumor region, heterogeneity cannot be discounted.

The germline V gene encodes CDR1 MNHEY and CDR2 SVGAGI. Trimming removed 0 bases at V and 3 bases at J, with 15 bases between. The CDR3 runs to 16 residues. Details on this clone: No antigen is known for it.

Produced via immunoSEQ multiplex PCR; TCRdb's table is partial and in-frame only. The sample has approximately 16,000 clones, more than 80% seen once; the top ten hold approximately 26%. The sample consisted of peripheral blood, taken before any cancer treatment. The sequence came from a female donor over 55 with stage I squamous cell lung carcinoma. The J gene is TRBJ2-7, the V gene TRBV6-5; maybe TRBD1 (6 bases). In nucleotides, the CDR3 is TGTGCCAGCAGTTACTCGACAGGACAAATCAACTACGAGCAGTACTTC. Translated: CASSYSTGQINYEQYF.